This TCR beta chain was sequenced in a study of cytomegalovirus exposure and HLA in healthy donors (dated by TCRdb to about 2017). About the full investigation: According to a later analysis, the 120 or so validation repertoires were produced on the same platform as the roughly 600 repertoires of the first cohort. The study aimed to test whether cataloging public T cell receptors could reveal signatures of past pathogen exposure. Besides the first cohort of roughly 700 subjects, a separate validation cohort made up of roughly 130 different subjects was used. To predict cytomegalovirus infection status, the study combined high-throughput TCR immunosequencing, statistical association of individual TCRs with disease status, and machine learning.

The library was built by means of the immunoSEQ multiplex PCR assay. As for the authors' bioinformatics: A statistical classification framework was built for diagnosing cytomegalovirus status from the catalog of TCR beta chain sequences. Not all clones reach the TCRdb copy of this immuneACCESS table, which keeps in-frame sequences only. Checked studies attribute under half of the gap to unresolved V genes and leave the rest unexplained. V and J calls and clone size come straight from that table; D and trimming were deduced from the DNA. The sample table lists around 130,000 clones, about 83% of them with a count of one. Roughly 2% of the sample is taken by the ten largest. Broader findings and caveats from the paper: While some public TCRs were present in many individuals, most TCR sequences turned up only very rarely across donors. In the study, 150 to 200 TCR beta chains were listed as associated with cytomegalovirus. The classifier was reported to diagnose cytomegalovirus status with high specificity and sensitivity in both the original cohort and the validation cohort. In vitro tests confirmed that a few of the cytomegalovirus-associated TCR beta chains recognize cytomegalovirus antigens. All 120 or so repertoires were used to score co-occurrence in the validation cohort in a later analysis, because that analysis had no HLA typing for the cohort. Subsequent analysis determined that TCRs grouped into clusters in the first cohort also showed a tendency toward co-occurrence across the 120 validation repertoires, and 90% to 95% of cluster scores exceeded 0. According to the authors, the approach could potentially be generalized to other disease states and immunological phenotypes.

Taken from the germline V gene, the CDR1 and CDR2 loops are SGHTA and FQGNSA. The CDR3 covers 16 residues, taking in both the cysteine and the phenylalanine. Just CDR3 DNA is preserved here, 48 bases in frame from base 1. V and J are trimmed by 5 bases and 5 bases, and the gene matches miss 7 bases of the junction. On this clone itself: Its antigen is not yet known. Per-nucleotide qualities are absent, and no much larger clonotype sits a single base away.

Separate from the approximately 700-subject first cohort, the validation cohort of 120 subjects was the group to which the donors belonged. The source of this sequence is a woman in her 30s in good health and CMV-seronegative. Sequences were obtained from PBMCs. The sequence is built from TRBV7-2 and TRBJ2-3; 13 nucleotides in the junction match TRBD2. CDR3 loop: CASSPTSGGAGDTQYF. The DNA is TGTGCCAGCAGCCCCACTAGCGGGGGGGCGGGAGATACGCAGTATTTT.